This is a list of T cell receptor beta chains from one sample in a study of radiotherapy plus CTLA-4 blockade in lung cancer. TCRdb's table, derived via immunoSEQ multiplex PCR, lists solely in-frame clones and lacks some. The profile covers fewer than 65,000 clones, with 65% to 80% appearing a single time and about 2.2% taken by the ten largest. Source: peripheral blood, taken from a patient treated with radiotherapy plus ipilimumab. These receptor sequences come from a human donor with non-small cell lung cancer whose response to radiotherapy plus ipilimumab could not be evaluated. The CDR3 runs from the conserved cysteine through the conserved F or W. A D gene is named only where the DNA matches it firmly. Clone sizes are given selectively: once, few, many, or a class where the clone is expanded.

D	J	size	V	CDR3
.	TRBJ1-2	.	TRBV6-5	CASSPGAGYGYTF
.	TRBJ1-5	once	TRBV5-6	CASSPNRAQPQHF
TRBD1	TRBJ2-5	few	TRBV9	CASSSLGTGVETQYF
.	TRBJ2-1	once	TRBV19	CASSSVRGSSYNEQFF
.	TRBJ2-7	.	TRBV5-1	CASSEMDYYYEQYF
.	TRBJ2-3	.	TRBV4-1	CAQGGGSLVADTQYF
.	TRBJ2-7	.	TRBV11-3	CASSLGASYEQYF
TRBD1	TRBJ1-3	few	TRBV7-6	CASSPGQGAYSGNTIYF
.	TRBJ2-3	.	TRBV7-2	CASSSSGTVSSTDTQYF
.	TRBJ1-2	medium-sized	TRBV7-2	CASSPRHGEYGYTF
.	TRBJ2-7	few	TRBV7-2	CASRNKLSSYEQYF
TRBD2	TRBJ2-5	.	TRBV7-2	CASSTSGGRQETQYF
.	TRBJ2-2	.	TRBV2	CASSLARLGELFF
.	TRBJ2-1	.	TRBV5-4	CASSSVAASYNEQFF
.	TRBJ1-2	.	TRBV28	CASSLFLGGTTDNYGYTF
.	TRBJ1-2	.	TRBV28	CASSLVDRSGYTF
.	TRBJ2-7	.	TRBV6-5	CASSSSGWSYEQYF